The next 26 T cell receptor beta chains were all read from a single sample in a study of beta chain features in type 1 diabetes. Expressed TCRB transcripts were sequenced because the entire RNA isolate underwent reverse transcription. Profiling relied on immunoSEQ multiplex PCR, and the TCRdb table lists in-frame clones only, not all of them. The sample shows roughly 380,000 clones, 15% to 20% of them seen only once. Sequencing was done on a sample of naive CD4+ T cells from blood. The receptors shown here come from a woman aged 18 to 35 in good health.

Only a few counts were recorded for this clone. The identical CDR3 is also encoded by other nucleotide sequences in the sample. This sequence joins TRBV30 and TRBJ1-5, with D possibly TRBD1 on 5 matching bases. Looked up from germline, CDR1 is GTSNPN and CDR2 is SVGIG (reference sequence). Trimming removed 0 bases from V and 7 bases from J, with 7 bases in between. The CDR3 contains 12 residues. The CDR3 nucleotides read TGTGCCTGGAGTGTTAGGGGACAGCCCCAGCATTTT. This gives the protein CAWSVRGQPQHF.

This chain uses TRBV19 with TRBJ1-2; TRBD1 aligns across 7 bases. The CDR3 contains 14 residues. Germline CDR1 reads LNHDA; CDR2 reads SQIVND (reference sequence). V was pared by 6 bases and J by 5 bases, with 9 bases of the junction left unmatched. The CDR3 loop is CASRSEGGDYGYTF. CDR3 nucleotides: TGTGCCAGTAGGTCAGAAGGGGGCGATTATGGCTACACCTTC.

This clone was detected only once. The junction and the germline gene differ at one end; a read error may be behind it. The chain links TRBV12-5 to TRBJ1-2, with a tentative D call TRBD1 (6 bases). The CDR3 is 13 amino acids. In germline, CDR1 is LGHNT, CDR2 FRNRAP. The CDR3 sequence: CASGLTRQAGSLF. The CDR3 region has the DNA TGTGCTAGTGGTTTGACCCGACAGGCTGGGTCATTGTTC.

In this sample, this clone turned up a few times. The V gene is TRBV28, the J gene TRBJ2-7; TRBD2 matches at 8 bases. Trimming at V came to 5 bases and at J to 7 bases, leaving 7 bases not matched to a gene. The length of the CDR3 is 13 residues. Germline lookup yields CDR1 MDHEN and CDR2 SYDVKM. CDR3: CASSPPGGQEQYF. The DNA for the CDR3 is TGTGCCAGCAGTCCTCCGGGGGGGCAAGAGCAGTACTTC.

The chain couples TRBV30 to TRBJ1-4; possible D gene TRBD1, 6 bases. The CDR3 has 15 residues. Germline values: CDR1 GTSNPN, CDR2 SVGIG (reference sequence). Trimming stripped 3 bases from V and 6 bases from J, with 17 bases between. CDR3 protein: CAWSDAGQGYEKLFF. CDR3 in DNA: TGTGCCTGGAGCGACGCCGGGCAGGGGTATGAAAAACTGTTTTTT.

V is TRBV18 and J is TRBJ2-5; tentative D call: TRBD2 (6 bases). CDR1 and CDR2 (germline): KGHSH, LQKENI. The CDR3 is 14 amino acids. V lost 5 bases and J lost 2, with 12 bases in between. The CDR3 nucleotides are TGTGCCAGCTCAGAGCTAGCGCTACAAGAGACCCAGTACTTC. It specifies CASSELALQETQYF.

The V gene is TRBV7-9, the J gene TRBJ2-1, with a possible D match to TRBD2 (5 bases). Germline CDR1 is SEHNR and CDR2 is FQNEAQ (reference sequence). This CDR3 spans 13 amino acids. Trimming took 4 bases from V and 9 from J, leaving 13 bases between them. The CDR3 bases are TGTGCCAGCAGCTGGCGCAGCGGAGCTGAGCAGTTCTTC. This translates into CASSWRSGAEQFF.

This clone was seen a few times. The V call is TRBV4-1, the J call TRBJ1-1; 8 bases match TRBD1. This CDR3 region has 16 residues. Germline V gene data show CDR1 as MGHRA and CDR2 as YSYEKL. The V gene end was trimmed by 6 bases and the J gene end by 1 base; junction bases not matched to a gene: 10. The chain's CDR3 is CASSLGQGTRNTEAFF. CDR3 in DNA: TGCGCCAGCAGTCTTGGACAGGGCACGCGGAACACTGAAGCTTTCTTT.

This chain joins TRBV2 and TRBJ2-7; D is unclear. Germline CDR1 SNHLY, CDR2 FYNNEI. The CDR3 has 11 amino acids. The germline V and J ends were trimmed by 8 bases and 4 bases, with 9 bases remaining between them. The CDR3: CASSVSYEQYF. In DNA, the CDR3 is TGTGCCAGCTCGGTCTCTTACGAGCAGTACTTC. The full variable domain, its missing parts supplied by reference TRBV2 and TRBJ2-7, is EPEVTQTPSHQVTQMGQEVILRCVPISNHLYFYWYRQILGQKVEFLVSFYNNEISEKSEIFDDQFSVERPDGSNFTLKIRSTKLEDSAMYFCASSVSYEQYFGPGTRLTVT.

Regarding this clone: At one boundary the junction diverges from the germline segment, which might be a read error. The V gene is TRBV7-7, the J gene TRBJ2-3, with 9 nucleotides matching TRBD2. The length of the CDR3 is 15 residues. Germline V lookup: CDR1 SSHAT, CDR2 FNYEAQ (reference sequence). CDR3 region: CASSLGGGGADTQYF. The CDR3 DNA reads TGTGCTAGCAGCTTAGGCGGCGGGGGGGCTGATACGCAGTATTTT.

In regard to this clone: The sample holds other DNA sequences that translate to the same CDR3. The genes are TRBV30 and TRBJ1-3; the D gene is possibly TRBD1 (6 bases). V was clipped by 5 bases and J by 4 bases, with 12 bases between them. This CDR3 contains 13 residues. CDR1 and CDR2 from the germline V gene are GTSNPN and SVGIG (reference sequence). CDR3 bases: TGTGCCTGGTCACAGGGAGCGGGAAACACCATATATTTT. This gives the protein CAWSQGAGNTIYF.

CDR3: CASSRTTGPKETQYF. The CDR3 DNA reads as TGTGCCAGCAGCCGGACGACAGGACCAAAAGAGACCCAGTACTTC. The gene calls are TRBV6-6 and TRBJ2-5, with D perhaps TRBD1 (6 bases). This CDR3 has 15 amino acids. Germline CDR1 is MNHNY and CDR2 is SVGAGI (reference sequence). Trimming pared 6 bases from V and 3 bases from J, leaving 17 bases between.

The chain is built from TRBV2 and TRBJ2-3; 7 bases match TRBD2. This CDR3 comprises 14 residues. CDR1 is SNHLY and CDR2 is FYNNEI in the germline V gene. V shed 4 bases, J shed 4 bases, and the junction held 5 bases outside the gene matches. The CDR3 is CASSGEGVSDTQYF. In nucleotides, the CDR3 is TGTGCCAGCAGTGGGGAGGGTGTGTCAGATACGCAGTATTTT.

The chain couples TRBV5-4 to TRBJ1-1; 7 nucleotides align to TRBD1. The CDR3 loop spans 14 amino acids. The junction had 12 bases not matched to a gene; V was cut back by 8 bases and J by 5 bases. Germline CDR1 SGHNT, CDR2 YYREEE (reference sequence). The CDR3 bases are TGTGCCAGTATCAAGACAGGGACGAGGACTGAAGCTTTCTTT. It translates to CASIKTGTRTEAFF.

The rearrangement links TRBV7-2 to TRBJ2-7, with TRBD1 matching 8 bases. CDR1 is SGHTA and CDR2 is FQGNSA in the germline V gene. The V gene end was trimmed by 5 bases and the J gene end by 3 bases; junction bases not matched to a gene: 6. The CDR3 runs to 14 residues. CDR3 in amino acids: CASSGPGTGYEQYF. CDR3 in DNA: TGTGCCAGCAGCGGTCCCGGGACAGGCTACGAGCAGTACTTC. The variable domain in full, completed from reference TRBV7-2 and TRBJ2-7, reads GAGVSQSPSNKVTEKGKDVELRCDPISGHTALYWYRQSLGQGLEFLIYFQGNSAPDKSGLPSDRFSAERTGGSVSTLTIQRTQQEDSAVYLCASSGPGTGYEQYFGPGTRLTVT.

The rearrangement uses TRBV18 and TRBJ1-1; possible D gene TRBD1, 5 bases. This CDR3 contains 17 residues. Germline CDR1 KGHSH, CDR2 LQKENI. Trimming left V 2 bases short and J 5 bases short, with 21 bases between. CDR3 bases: TGTGCCAGCTCACCAGTCCCGAGGACGGGGGAGGAAACTGAAGCTTTCTTT. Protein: CASSPVPRTGEETEAFF.

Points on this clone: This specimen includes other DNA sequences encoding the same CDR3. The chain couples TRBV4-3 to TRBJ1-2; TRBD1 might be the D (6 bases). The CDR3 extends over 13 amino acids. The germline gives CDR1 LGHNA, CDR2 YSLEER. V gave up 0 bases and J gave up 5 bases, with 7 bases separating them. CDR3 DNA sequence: TGCGCCAGCAGCCAAGAACAGGGATATGGCTACACCTTC. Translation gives CASSQEQGYGYTF.

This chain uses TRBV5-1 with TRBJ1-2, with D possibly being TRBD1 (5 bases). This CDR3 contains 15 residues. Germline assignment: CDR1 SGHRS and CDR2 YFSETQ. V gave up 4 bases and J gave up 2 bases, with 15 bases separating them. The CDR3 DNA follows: TGCGCCAGCAGCGGCTTGACAGAGCCAAACTATGGCTACACCTTC. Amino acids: CASSGLTEPNYGYTF.

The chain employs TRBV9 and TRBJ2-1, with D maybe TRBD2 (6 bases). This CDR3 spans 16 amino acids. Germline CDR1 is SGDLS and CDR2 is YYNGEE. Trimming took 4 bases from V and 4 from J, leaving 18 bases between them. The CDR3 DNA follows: TGTGCCAGCAGCCCGAGGGGCGGGGTCCAATACAATGAGCAGTTCTTC. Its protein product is CASSPRGGVQYNEQFF.

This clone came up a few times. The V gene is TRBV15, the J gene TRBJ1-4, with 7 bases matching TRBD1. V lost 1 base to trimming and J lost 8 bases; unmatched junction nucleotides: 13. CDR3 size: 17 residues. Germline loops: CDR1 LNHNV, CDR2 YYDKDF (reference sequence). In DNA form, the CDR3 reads TGTGCCACCAGCAGAGGAGGGACAGCCAATTCAAACGAAAAACTGTTTTTT. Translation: CATSRGGTANSNEKLFF.

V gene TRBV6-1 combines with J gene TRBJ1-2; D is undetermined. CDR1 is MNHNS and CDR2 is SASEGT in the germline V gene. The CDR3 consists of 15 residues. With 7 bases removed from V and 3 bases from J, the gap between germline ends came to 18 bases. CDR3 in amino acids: CASTQRRAPDYGYTF. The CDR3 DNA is TGTGCCAGCACCCAAAGGAGGGCCCCGGACTATGGCTACACCTTC.

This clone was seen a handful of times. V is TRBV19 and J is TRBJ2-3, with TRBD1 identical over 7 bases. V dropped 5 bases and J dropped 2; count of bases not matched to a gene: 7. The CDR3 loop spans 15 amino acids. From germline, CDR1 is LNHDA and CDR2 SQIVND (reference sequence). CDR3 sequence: CASSGVGTVTDTQYF. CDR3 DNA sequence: TGTGCCAGTAGTGGGGTGGGGACAGTCACAGATACGCAGTATTTT.

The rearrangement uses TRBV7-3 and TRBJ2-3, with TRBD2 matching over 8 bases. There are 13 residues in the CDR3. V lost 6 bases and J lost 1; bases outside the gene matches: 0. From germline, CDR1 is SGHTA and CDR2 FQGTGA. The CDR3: CASSSGGTDTQYF. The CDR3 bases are TGTGCCAGCAGTAGCGGGGGCACAGATACGCAGTATTTT.

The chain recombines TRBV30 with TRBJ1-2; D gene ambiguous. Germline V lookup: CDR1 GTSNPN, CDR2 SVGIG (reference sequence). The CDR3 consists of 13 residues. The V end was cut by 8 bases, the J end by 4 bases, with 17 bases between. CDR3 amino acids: CAHDLKRSYGYTF. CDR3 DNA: TGTGCCCATGATTTGAAGCGGTCCTATGGCTACACCTTC.

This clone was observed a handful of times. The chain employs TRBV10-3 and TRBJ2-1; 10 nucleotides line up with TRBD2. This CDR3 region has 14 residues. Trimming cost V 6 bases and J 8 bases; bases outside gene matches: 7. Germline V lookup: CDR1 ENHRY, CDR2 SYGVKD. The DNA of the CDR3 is TGTGCCATCAGGGGAGCGGGGGGGCCGTATGAGCAGTTCTTC. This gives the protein CAIRGAGGPYEQFF.

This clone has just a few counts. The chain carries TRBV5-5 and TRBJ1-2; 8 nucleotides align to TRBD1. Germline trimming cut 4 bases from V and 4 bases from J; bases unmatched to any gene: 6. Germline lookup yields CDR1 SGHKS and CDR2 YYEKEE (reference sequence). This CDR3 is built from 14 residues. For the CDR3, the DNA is TGTGCCAGCAGCCCTCCGGGACAGGTCTATGGCTACACCTTC. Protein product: CASSPPGQVYGYTF.